These T cell receptor beta chains were read from a single sample in a study of identifying expanded T cells in peripheral blood. The method was immunoSEQ multiplex PCR; TCRdb's version includes in-frame clones alone and lacks a portion of them. In the table there are some 75,000 clones, approximately 87% of which are singletons. Input material: blood. The source of these receptors is a person aged 18-70 years in good health. CDR3s include the opening cysteine and the closing phenylalanine or tryptophan. A D gene is named only where the DNA matches it firmly. A clone size is listed for some rows: how often the clone was seen (once, few, many), or a class if it is expanded.

j_call	clone_size	v_call	d_call	cdr3_nt	cdr3_aa
TRBJ2-3	-	TRBV12-5	-	TGTGCTAGTGGTTTTATCTCATCCGGCACAGATACGCAGTATTTT	CASGFISSGTDTQYF
TRBJ2-3	-	TRBV7-6	-	TGTGCCAGCAGCTTAGGAGGCGGGAAGAGCACAGATACGCAGTATTTT	CASSLGGGKSTDTQYF
TRBJ1-5	-	TRBV7-2	-	TGTGCCAGCAGCTTTCCTCCGTTGCCCCAGCATTTT	CASSFPPLPQHF
TRBJ1-6	once	TRBV2	-	TGTGCCAGCAGTGAAGGGACAGCGAATAATTCACCCCTCCACTTT	CASSEGTANNSPLHF
TRBJ1-6	-	TRBV9	-	TGTGCCAGCAGCCCGAGATGGGATAATTCACCCCTCCACTTT	CASSPRWDNSPLHF
TRBJ2-3	-	TRBV6-6	TRBD2	TGTGCCAGCTACAGCGGGAGCTTGATAGATACGCAGTATTTT	CASYSGSLIDTQYF
TRBJ2-7	-	TRBV19	TRBD1	TGTGCCAGTAGTGCCCGACAGGGGGCCGAGGGCTACGAGCAGTACTTC	CASSARQGAEGYEQYF
TRBJ2-3	-	TRBV23-1	-	TGCGCCAGCAGTCAAGCGGGGAGCACAGATACGCAGTATTTT	CASSQAGSTDTQYF
TRBJ1-1	-	TRBV6-5	TRBD1	TGTGCCAGCAGTTACCGTTCGGACAGGGCGTCTGAAGCTTTCTTT	CASSYRSDRASEAFF
TRBJ1-1	-	TRBV27	-	TGTGCCAGCACCCCACCGGGGCGTCACACTGAAGCTTTCTTT	CASTPPGRHTEAFF
TRBJ1-6	-	TRBV15	-	TGTGCCACCAGCAGACTCCGGGACGTAGGGTATAATTCACCCCTCCACTTT	CATSRLRDVGYNSPLHF
TRBJ1-2	-	TRBV5-4	-	TGTGCCAGCAGCTGGGACACCAACTATGACTACACCTTC	CASSWDTNYDYTF
TRBJ2-5	-	TRBV7-9	TRBD2	TGTGCCAGCAGCCAGGTCTCTAGCGGACAAGAGACCCAGTACTTC	CASSQVSSGQETQYF
TRBJ1-5	-	TRBV15	TRBD1	TGTGCCACCAGCACGGACAGGGAGGAGGTCAGCAATCAGCCCCAGCATTTT	CATSTDREEVSNQPQHF
TRBJ1-1	once	TRBV18	-	TGTGCCAGCTCACCACGGGGGGGAAGTAACACTGAAGCTTTCTTT	CASSPRGGSNTEAFF
TRBJ2-1	-	TRBV11-2	TRBD2	TGTGCCAGCAGCTTAGACGGCGCGGGAGGATACAATGAGCAGTTCTTC	CASSLDGAGGYNEQFF
TRBJ2-3	-	TRBV7-9	TRBD1	TGTGCCAGCAGCCGACCACAAGGGACAGGGGGCCAAGATACGCAGTATTTT	CASSRPQGTGGQDTQYF
TRBJ2-7	once	TRBV5-6	-	TGTGCCAGCAGCTTGGTAGACGAGCAGTACTTC	CASSLVDEQYF
TRBJ2-7	-	TRBV6-1	-	TGTGCCAGCAGTGAAGTCTATATAGGCGAGCAGTACTTC	CASSEVYIGEQYF
TRBJ2-7	-	TRBV7-6	TRBD2	TGTGCCAGCAGTTCACTAGCGGGAGGCTCCTACGAGCAGTACTTC	CASSSLAGGSYEQYF
TRBJ2-2	-	TRBV14	TRBD1	TGTGCCAGCAGCCGAGACAGGGTCGTTGCCGGGGAGCTGTTTTTT	CASSRDRVVAGELFF
TRBJ1-1	-	TRBV6-4	-	TGTGCCAGCAGTGACTCGAAGGAGGCCAGGGCCGCTCTGAACACTGAAGCTTTCTTT	CASSDSKEARAALNTEAFF
TRBJ2-7	-	TRBV5-1	TRBD1	TGCGCCAGCAGCTTGGAGCCGGGACAGGGGTCCTACGAGCAGTACTTC	CASSLEPGQGSYEQYF
TRBJ2-7	once	TRBV19	-	TGTGCCAGTACCACCGGGGTCCACCCACCAAACGAGCAGTACTTC	CASTTGVHPPNEQYF
TRBJ1-1	-	TRBV6-1	-	TGTGCCAGCAGGGCGACACCGAACACTGAAGCTTTCTTT	CASRATPNTEAFF
TRBJ1-5	-	TRBV28	TRBD1	TGTGCCAGCAGTTTATCCGGGACAGGGTCGCATTTT	CASSLSGTGSHF
TRBJ2-1	-	TRBV9	-	TGTGCCAGCAGCCAACTCGGTGAGCAGTTCTTC	CASSQLGEQFF
TRBJ2-7	-	TRBV2	-	TGTGCCAGCAGCGAAGGGAAGTACGAGCAGTACTTC	CASSEGKYEQYF
TRBJ1-2	-	TRBV4-1	-	TGCGCCAGCAGCCAAGATGGGCGGCTCTACACCTTC	CASSQDGRLYTF
TRBJ1-6	-	TRBV7-2	-	TGTGCCAGCAGCTCCCTCTCCTATAATTCACCCCTCCACTTT	CASSSLSYNSPLHF
TRBJ2-2	-	TRBV19	TRBD1	TGTGCCAGTTTTTTTGGAGCGGGACAGGGGTCGGCCGGGGAGCTGTTTTTT	CASFFGAGQGSAGELFF
TRBJ1-2	-	TRBV20-1	-	TGCAGTGCTAGAGACCCGCGTGGCTACACCTTC	CSARDPRGYTF
TRBJ2-1	-	TRBV7-3	TRBD1	TGTGCCAGCAGCCCTGGGACAGGGAGGGGAAATGAGCAGTTCTTC	CASSPGTGRGNEQFF
TRBJ2-7	-	TRBV18	-	TGTGCCAGCTCACCCTCGGGACCACCTGCTTGGAGCGAGCAGTACTTC	CASSPSGPPAWSEQYF
TRBJ1-3	-	TRBV30	-	TGTGCCTGGAGTGGGGACCTTGGAAACACCATATATTTT	CAWSGDLGNTIYF
TRBJ2-3	-	TRBV11-2	-	TGTGCCAGCAGCTCGGGACGCACAGATACGCAGTATTTT	CASSSGRTDTQYF
TRBJ1-1	-	TRBV7-6	-	TGTGCCAGCAGCTCCCCCTCGGGCGCGAACACTGAAGCTTTCTTT	CASSSPSGANTEAFF
TRBJ2-7	-	TRBV5-6	TRBD1	TGTGCCAGCAGCTTGGATGGACAGGGATCCTACGAGCAGTACTTC	CASSLDGQGSYEQYF
TRBJ1-6	-	TRBV28	TRBD1	TGTGCCTCAAAAACCCCGGGACAGGGGGCCCTTAATTCACCCCTCCACTTT	CASKTPGQGALNSPLHF
TRBJ2-3	-	TRBV6-5	-	TGTGCCAGCAGTTACCGCCATAGCACAGATACGCAGTATTTT	CASSYRHSTDTQYF
TRBJ2-5	-	TRBV15	TRBD1	TGTGCCACCAGCAGAGGGGTAGGGGGCGAGGAGACCCAGTACTTC	CATSRGVGGEETQYF
TRBJ2-5	-	TRBV30	TRBD2	TGTGCCTGGAAGCGGGGGGGCCAAGAGACCCAGTACTTC	CAWKRGGQETQYF
TRBJ1-1	-	TRBV30	-	TGTGCCTGGAGTGTTACTTGGCGCACTGAAGCTTTCTTT	CAWSVTWRTEAFF
TRBJ1-1	-	TRBV5-1	TRBD1	TGCGCCAGCAGCGAGACAGGGTATGAAGCTTTCTTT	CASSETGYEAFF
TRBJ2-4	-	TRBV7-3	TRBD2	TGTGCCAGCAGCTCAGTAGCGGGAGACGGGAACATTCAGTACTTC	CASSSVAGDGNIQYF
TRBJ1-4	-	TRBV7-6	-	TGTGCCAGCAGGGCATCCGGGACAACTAATGAAAAACTGTTTTTT	CASRASGTTNEKLFF
TRBJ1-1	-	TRBV14	-	TGTGCCAGCAGCACGACAGTGAACACTGAAGCTTTCTTT	CASSTTVNTEAFF
TRBJ2-3	-	TRBV2	-	TGTGCCAGTTCGGTGGGACGATTAACAGATACGCAGTATTTT	CASSVGRLTDTQYF
TRBJ1-1	once	TRBV7-2	-	TGTGCCAGCAGCTTCTCGGAGAACACTGAAGCTTTCTTT	CASSFSENTEAFF
TRBJ2-5	-	TRBV19	TRBD1	TGTGCCAGTAGTCGACAGGGGAGGGAGACCCAGTACTTC	CASSRQGRETQYF
TRBJ1-1	-	TRBV19	-	TGTGCCAGTAGTACAGGGAGGGAGAACACTGAAGCTTTCTTT	CASSTGRENTEAFF
TRBJ2-2	-	TRBV7-2	TRBD2	TGTGCCAGCAGCCCAAGGACTAGGAACACCGGGGAGCTGTTTTTT	CASSPRTRNTGELFF
TRBJ2-2	medium-sized	TRBV25-1	-	TGTGCCAGCAGCCAGGGTCTGGACACCGGGGAGCTGTTTTTT	CASSQGLDTGELFF
TRBJ1-1	-	TRBV6-6	-	TGTGCCAGTCATTTTCTCGGGAGCACTGAAGCTTTCTTT	CASHFLGSTEAFF